This passage covers 23 T cell receptor beta chains from one sample sequenced in a study of cytomegalovirus exposure and HLA in healthy donors. The PCR employed 60 Vbeta primers together with 13 Jbeta primers. TCRdb's copy holds only in-frame clones and misses some; the assay was immunoSEQ multiplex PCR. The sample has under 150,000 clones; 78% are singletons. Sequenced input: PBMCs. The receptors here all came from a male donor in good health and CMV-seronegative.

The chain has TRBV11-2 and TRBJ2-7; 7 bases map to TRBD2. CDR3 length: 15 residues. Trimming took 4 bases from V and 4 from J; bases not matched to a gene: 10. Germline V gene sequence: CDR1 SGHAT, CDR2 FQNNGV. CDR3 protein: CASSSAAGVAYEQYF. The CDR3 coding sequence is TGTGCCAGCAGCTCCGCCGCGGGAGTGGCTTACGAGCAGTACTTC.

This clone was detected a few times. The chain links TRBV5-4 to TRBJ2-5, with TRBD1 matching 8 bases. The trim removed 2 bases at V and 4 bases at J, leaving 4 bases unmatched. CDR1 and CDR2 (germline): SGHNT, YYREEE (reference sequence). CDR3 size: 14 residues. The CDR3 DNA follows: TGTGCCAGCAGCTTAGCAGGGGGCGGAGAGACCCAGTACTTC. This gives the protein CASSLAGGGETQYF.

Concerning this clone itself: At the DNA level, this CDR3 is encoded by other sequences in the same sample as well. The V and J genes are TRBV9 and TRBJ1-1; 8 bases are a match to TRBD1. With V trimmed by 0 bases and J by 7 bases, 8 bases remained unmatched. The CDR3 runs 15 residues. Germline loops: CDR1 SGDLS, CDR2 YYNGEE. This chain's CDR3 is CASSVVAGGIGEAFF. In DNA, the CDR3 is TGTGCCAGCAGCGTAGTGGCAGGGGGCATTGGTGAAGCTTTCTTT.

In regard to this clone: At one of its ends the junction is not consistent with the germline gene, which may arise from a read error. Within the sample, other DNA sequences also encode this same CDR3. The chain has TRBV4-3 and TRBJ1-1; D possibly corresponds to TRBD1 (5 bases). The CDR3 is 15 residues long. Germline CDR1 reads LGHNA; CDR2 reads YSLEER. The CDR3 is CASSQDQGWSTEAFF. The CDR3 DNA is TGCGCCAGCAGCCAAGATCAGGGCTGGAGCACTGAGGCTTTCTTT.

This sequence joins TRBV29-1 and TRBJ2-5; 9 bases fit TRBD2. Germline loops: CDR1 SQVTM, CDR2 ANQGSEA. CDR3 length equals 14 residues. Germline trimming cut 1 base from V and 4 bases from J; bases unmatched to any gene: 4. Here the CDR3 reads CSVEVREGVETQYF. In nucleotides, the CDR3 is TGCAGCGTTGAAGTGCGGGAGGGGGTAGAGACCCAGTACTTC.

This rearrangement joins TRBV5-1 to TRBJ2-1; D is perhaps TRBD2 (6 bases). This CDR3 has 13 residues. Germline V lookup: CDR1 SGHRS, CDR2 YFSETQ. V dropped 0 bases and J dropped 10 bases, with 11 bases sitting between them. CDR3 DNA sequence: TGCGCCAGCAGCTTGGTGAGGGGAGGAGAGCAGTTCTTC. Amino acid sequence: CASSLVRGGEQFF. The full variable domain, rest sourced from reference TRBV5-1 and TRBJ2-1, is KAGVTQTPRYLIKTRGQQVTLSCSPISGHRSVSWYQQTPGQGLQFLFEYFSETQRNKGNFPGRFSGRQFSNSRSEMNVSTLELGDSALYLCASSLVRGGEQFFGPGTRLTVL.

The V call is TRBV6-1, the J call TRBJ1-2, with D perhaps TRBD1 (5 bases). CDR1 and CDR2 from the germline V gene are MNHNS and SASEGT. This CDR3 has 14 amino acids. Trimming shortened V by 3 bases and J by 8 bases, and 16 bases separated the two germline ends. The CDR3 DNA reads as TGTGCCAGCAGTGATGGGGGAGGGCTACAAGGCTACACCTTC. Its protein product is CASSDGGGLQGYTF.

Written as DNA, the CDR3 is TGTGCCAGCAGTGGATGGGCCTACTCCTACGAGCAGTACTTC. It codes for CASSGWAYSYEQYF. The chain combines TRBV25-1 with TRBJ2-7; D call uncertain. The germline V gene has CDR1 MGHDK and CDR2 SYGVNS. The V end was cut by 4 bases, the J end by 0 bases, with 10 bases between. There are 14 residues in the CDR3.

V is TRBV4-1 and J is TRBJ1-2, with 7 bases aligning to TRBD1. The CDR3 covers 12 residues. From germline, CDR1 is MGHRA and CDR2 YSYEKL. J lost 5 bases, V lost 5 bases, and 2 bases had no gene match. CDR3 sequence reads: CASSGQAYGYTF. CDR3 in DNA: TGCGCCAGCAGCGGACAGGCATATGGCTACACCTTC.

This clone was seen a single time. The V call is TRBV18, the J call TRBJ2-7; 7 bases match TRBD1. The ends lost 5 bases at V and 6 bases at J; junction bases unmatched: 10. There are 14 residues in the CDR3. In germline, CDR1 is KGHSH, CDR2 LQKENI. The CDR3 sequence is CASSNSGQGVEQYF. Written as DNA, the CDR3 is TGTGCCAGCTCAAACTCGGGGCAGGGGGTCGAGCAGTACTTC.

The V gene is TRBV5-4, the J gene TRBJ2-7; maybe TRBD2 (6 bases). From germline, CDR1 is SGHNT and CDR2 YYREEE (reference sequence). The V and J ends lost 4 bases and 5 bases respectively, with 16 bases between them. This CDR3 contains 14 residues. The CDR3 sequence is CASSGRSGEDEQYF. CDR3 coding DNA: TGTGCCAGCAGCGGGAGATCGGGGGAAGACGAGCAGTACTTC.

The chain carries TRBV19 and TRBJ2-7; 7 bases are a match to TRBD1. Germline values: CDR1 LNHDA, CDR2 SQIVND (reference sequence). J lost 3 bases, V lost 7 bases, and 18 bases had no gene match. The CDR3 sequence is 17 residues long. Here the CDR3 reads CASTPYRDSIFLYEQYF. The CDR3 DNA reads as TGTGCCAGTACCCCTTACCGGGACAGTATATTCCTCTACGAGCAGTACTTC.

This rearrangement joins TRBV11-2 to TRBJ2-7, with 7 bases lining up with TRBD2. This CDR3 has 15 amino acids. V was clipped by 5 bases and J by 5 bases; unmatched bases: 12. Germline V gene lookup returns CDR1 SGHAT and CDR2 FQNNGV. CDR3 coding DNA: TGTGCCAGCAGCGCGACTAGTTGGGGGGGAAACGAGCAGTACTTC. It translates to CASSATSWGGNEQYF. The full variable domain, in which reference TRBV11-2 and TRBJ2-7 provide the parts outside the CDR3, is EAGVAQSPRYKIIEKRQSVAFWCNPISGHATLYWYQQILGQGPKLLIQFQNNGVVDDSQLPKDRFSAERLKGVDSTLKIQPAKLEDSAVYLCASSATSWGGNEQYFGPGTRLTVT.

The J gene is TRBJ2-7, the V gene TRBV19, with 8 bases lining up with TRBD2. V was pared by 3 bases and J by 4 bases, with 8 bases of the junction left unmatched. CDR3 length: 15 amino acids. Germline V lookup: CDR1 LNHDA, CDR2 SQIVND (reference sequence). The CDR3 sequence is CASSIRDGGVYEQYF. In nucleotides, the CDR3 is TGTGCCAGTAGTATTCGAGACGGGGGGGTGTACGAGCAGTACTTC.

There are a few counts of this clone. The rearrangement links TRBV29-1 to TRBJ2-5, with D maybe TRBD2 (5 bases). CDR3 length: 15 amino acids. Trimming cost V 7 bases and J 2 bases, with 20 bases left between them. Germline CDR1 and CDR2: SQVTM and ANQGSEA. The CDR3 region is CSALPPGSPQETQYF. The DNA for the CDR3 is TGCAGCGCTCTCCCCCCGGGGAGCCCTCAAGAGACCCAGTACTTC.

The V gene is TRBV19, the J gene TRBJ2-7; D is possibly TRBD1 (6 bases). The V and J ends lost 11 bases and 11 bases respectively, with 13 bases between them. Per germline, CDR1 LNHDA and CDR2 SQIVND (reference sequence). This CDR3 is 9 amino acids long. The CDR3 reads CAGGQREYF. CDR3 DNA: TGTGCCGGTGGACAGCGTGAGTACTTC. Drawing the rest from reference TRBV19 and TRBJ2-7, the complete variable domain is DGGITQSPKYLFRKEGQNVTLSCEQNLNHDAMYWYRQDPGQGLRLIYYSQIVNDFQKGDIAEGYSVSREKKESFPLTVTSAQKNPTAFYLCAGGQREYFGPGTRLTVT.

This chain uses TRBV30 with TRBJ2-1, with TRBD2 as a possible D gene (5 bases). The V and J ends lost 3 bases and 6 bases respectively, with 18 bases between them. From germline, CDR1 is GTSNPN and CDR2 SVGIG (reference sequence). The CDR3 is 15 residues long. CDR3 DNA sequence: TGTGCCTGGAGGGCGGGCCGGCTATCAACCAATGAGCAGTTCTTC. Translated, it gives CAWRAGRLSTNEQFF.

This clone was seen once. One end of the junction is discordant with germline, which a read error may explain. The chain joins TRBV2 to TRBJ2-1; a possible D gene is TRBD2 (5 bases). The CDR3 has 11 residues. Germline CDR1 is SNHLY and CDR2 is FYNNEI. The CDR3 here is CGTRLNNEQFF. The CDR3 DNA follows: TGCGGAACTAGGCTCAACAATGAGCAGTTCTTC.

V gene TRBV11-2 combines with J gene TRBJ1-1, with TRBD1 as a possible D gene (6 bases). Germline V gene data show CDR1 as SGHAT and CDR2 as FQNNGV. V shed 3 bases and J shed 1 base, with 18 bases lying between them. CDR3 length: 17 amino acids. As DNA, the CDR3 is TGTGCCAGCAGCTTTGCTCCGGGACAAGGATCGAACACTGAAGCTTTCTTT. Residues: CASSFAPGQGSNTEAFF.

V is TRBV19 and J is TRBJ1-5; D is unclear. This CDR3 comprises 14 residues. Germline lookup yields CDR1 LNHDA and CDR2 SQIVND (reference sequence). V gave up 7 bases and J gave up 3 bases, with 13 bases separating them. The CDR3 loop is CASTRELFNQPQHF. CDR3 coding DNA: TGTGCCAGTACCCGGGAACTCTTCAATCAGCCCCAGCATTTT.

The genes are TRBV28 and TRBJ2-7; D not resolved. The CDR3 extends over 15 amino acids. V shed 3 bases and J shed 5 bases, with 17 bases lying between them. In germline, CDR1 is MDHEN, CDR2 SYDVKM. The CDR3 coding sequence is TGTGCCAGCAGTTTTCAACAGCTTATGGCCCACGAGCAGTACTTC. Translating it yields CASSFQQLMAHEQYF.

The genes are TRBV7-9 and TRBJ1-2; 10 bases align to TRBD1. With V trimmed by 5 bases and J by 8 bases, 8 bases remained unmatched. Germline-derived CDR1 and CDR2 are SEHNR and FQNEAQ (reference sequence). The CDR3 contains 14 residues. CDR3 loop: CASSPGQGLRGYTF. The CDR3 DNA sequence: TGTGCCAGCAGCCCGGGACAGGGGTTACGAGGCTACACCTTC. Full variable domain (remainder filled in from reference TRBV7-9 and TRBJ1-2): DTGVSQNPRHKITKRGQNVTFRCDPISEHNRLYWYRQTLGQGPEFLTYFQNEAQLEKSRLLSDRFSAERPKGSFSTLEIQRTEQGDSAMYLCASSPGQGLRGYTFGSGTRLTVV.

The chain employs TRBV27 and TRBJ2-7, with D tentatively TRBD2 (5 bases). Germline values: CDR1 MNHEY, CDR2 SMNVEV (reference sequence). This CDR3 has 15 amino acids. Between the trimmed V and J ends, which lost 1 base and 3 bases, there was a span of 13 bases. Here the CDR3 reads CASSLFPGLIYEQYF. CDR3 in DNA: TGTGCCAGCAGTTTATTCCCCGGACTGATCTACGAGCAGTACTTC.